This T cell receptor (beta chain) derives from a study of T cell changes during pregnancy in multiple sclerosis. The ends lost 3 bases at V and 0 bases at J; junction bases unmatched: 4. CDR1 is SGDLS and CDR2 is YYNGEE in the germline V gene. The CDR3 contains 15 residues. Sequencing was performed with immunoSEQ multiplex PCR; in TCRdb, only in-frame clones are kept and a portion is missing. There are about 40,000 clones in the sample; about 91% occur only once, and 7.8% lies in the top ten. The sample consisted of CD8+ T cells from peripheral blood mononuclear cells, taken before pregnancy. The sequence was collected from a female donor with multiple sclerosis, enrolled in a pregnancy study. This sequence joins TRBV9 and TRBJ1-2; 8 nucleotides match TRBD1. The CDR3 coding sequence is TGTGCCAGCAGCGCAGCAGGGGGCCCTAACTATGGCTACACCTTC. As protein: CASSAAGGPNYGYTF.